Below, 13 T cell receptor beta chains from the same sample are listed, as sequenced in a study of CD8 T cells in ankylosing spondylitis. Findings of the study overall: Apparently characteristic of ankylosing spondylitis blood was a TCR beta motif (roughly eight highly homologous variants).

TCRdb reanalysed the 5' RACE reads using MiXCR and keeps one entry per CDR3 protein. The sample records 450,000 or so distinct CDR3 sequences, 20% to 30% being singletons. The antigens of these receptors remain unknown. The specimen sequenced was blood, either unsorted or a sorted T cell fraction (not recorded which). These receptors were collected from a male donor with ankylosing spondylitis.

J is TRBJ2-1 and V is TRBV5-1; tentatively, D is TRBD2 (5 bases). The V end was cut by 4 bases, the J end by 6 bases, with 17 bases between. This CDR3 comprises 15 residues. CDR1 is SGHRS and CDR2 is YFSETQ in the germline V gene. The CDR3 spells CASSPSALEFNEQFF. CDR3 in DNA: TGCGCCAGCAGCCCCTCGGCACTAGAATTCAATGAGCAGTTCTTC. Using reference TRBV5-1 and TRBJ2-1 for the parts outside the CDR3, the full variable domain is KAGVTQTPRYLIKTRGQQVTLSCSPISGHRSVSWYQQTPGQGLQFLFEYFSETQRNKGNFPGRFSGRQFSNSRSEMNVSTLELGDSALYLCASSPSALEFNEQFFGPGTRLTVL.

The chain combines TRBV5-8 with TRBJ2-3, with 14 positions matching TRBD2. The CDR3 runs to 16 residues. Germline assignment: CDR1 SGHTS and CDR2 YDEGEE. V was pared by 2 bases and J by 7 bases, with 6 bases of the junction left unmatched. The CDR3 here is CASSFSGTSGSHTQYF. The CDR3 coding sequence is TGTGCCAGCAGCTTTAGTGGGACTAGCGGGAGTCATACGCAGTATTTT.

This clonotype was found a few times. V and J are TRBV10-1 and TRBJ1-5; 8 bases agree with TRBD1. This CDR3 spans 12 amino acids. The germline CDR1 and CDR2 sequences are WNHNN and SYGVQD (reference sequence). Losses at the gene ends were 8 bases for V and 4 bases for J; bases not matched to a gene: 1. DNA of the CDR3: TGCGCCAGCGGACAGGGAAATCAGCCCCAGCATTTT. Its protein product is CASGQGNQPQHF.

This chain joins TRBV5-1 and TRBJ2-1; 11 bases map to TRBD2. The J segment lost 5 bases and the V segment lost 5 bases, leaving 6 bases of the junction unmatched. Germline loops: CDR1 SGHRS, CDR2 YFSETQ. The CDR3 extends over 15 amino acids. In nucleotides, the CDR3 is TGCGCCAGCAGAACAGGGACTAGCGGAAACAATGAGCAGTTCTTC. Encoded protein: CASRTGTSGNNEQFF.

J is TRBJ1-5 and V is TRBV10-2; TRBD1 matches at 7 bases. Trimming removed 3 bases from V and 4 bases from J; junction bases left unmatched: 9. This CDR3 region has 16 residues. CDR1 and CDR2 from the germline V gene are WSHSY and SAAADI. The DNA for the CDR3 is TGCGCCAGCAGTGACTCCGACAGGGTTGGGAATCAGCCCCAGCATTTT. Its protein product is CASSDSDRVGNQPQHF.

This clonotype has only a few counts. The chain uses TRBV7-8 and TRBJ2-1; maybe TRBD2 (6 bases). Germline lookup yields CDR1 SGHVS and CDR2 FQNEAQ. The CDR3 loop spans 14 amino acids. The germline V and J ends were trimmed by 0 bases and 7 bases, with 10 bases remaining between them. The CDR3 DNA follows: TGTGCCAGCAGCTTAGCTTGGGGGAGGAATGAGCAGTTCTTC. The encoded protein is CASSLAWGRNEQFF.

This clonotype came up a few times. This sequence joins TRBV18 and TRBJ2-7, with TRBD2 as a possible D gene (6 bases). From germline, CDR1 is KGHSH and CDR2 LQKENI. Trimming pared 1 base from V and 0 bases from J, leaving 10 bases between. The CDR3 loop spans 15 amino acids. CDR3 region: CASSPLGLSSYEQYV. CDR3 bases: TGTGCCAGCTCACCACTCGGACTAAGCTCCTACGAGCAGTACGTC.

A few counts support this clonotype. The CDR3 nucleotides are TGCGCCAGCAGTGGTAATCGAAACACTGAAGCTTTCTTT. It translates to CASSGNRNTEAFF. V usage is TRBV10-1 and J usage is TRBJ1-1, with no clear D. The CDR3 sequence is 13 residues long. V shed 4 bases and J shed 2 bases, with 8 bases lying between them. Germline V gene lookup returns CDR1 WNHNN and CDR2 SYGVQD (reference sequence).

This rearrangement joins TRBV5-1 to TRBJ1-1; the D gene is possibly TRBD1 (5 bases). CDR1 is SGHRS, CDR2 YFSETQ, per germline. This CDR3 spans 12 amino acids. V lost 4 bases to trimming and J lost 3 bases, with 7 bases between them. This chain's CDR3 is CASSRDHTEAFF. CDR3 nucleotide sequence: TGCGCCAGCAGCCGGGACCACACTGAAGCTTTCTTT.

This clonotype came up a few times. This CDR3 is missing its conserved last phenylalanine or tryptophan, likely due to a read error. The chain uses TRBV7-9 and TRBJ2-1; D may be TRBD2 (5 bases). Looked up from germline, CDR1 is SEHNR and CDR2 is FQNEAQ (reference sequence). CDR3 length equals 14 residues. V was clipped by 1 base and J by 12 bases, with 16 bases between them. DNA of the CDR3: TGTGCCAGCAGCTTAGGGACCCAAGAGGGTGGGCAGTTCTCC. As protein: CASSLGTQEGGQFS.

This clonotype was picked up a small number of times. V gene TRBV7-2 combines with J gene TRBJ2-3; the D is unclear. The CDR3 has 15 residues. Trimming took off 5 bases at V and 1 base at J, with 13 bases between the two ends. From germline, CDR1 is SGHTA and CDR2 FQGNSA. The CDR3 DNA sequence: TGTGCCAGCAGCGTTGTTTGGGCTCGCACAGATACGCAGTATTTT. Encoded protein: CASSVVWARTDTQYF.

In its sample, this clonotype was seen once. J is TRBJ1-5 and V is TRBV3-1; D gene ambiguous. Germline V CDR1 and CDR2: LGHDT, YNNKEL (reference sequence). CDR3 size: 14 residues. V was trimmed by 3 bases and J by 4 bases, leaving 10 bases between them. The CDR3 here is CASSHLGLNQPQHF. The CDR3 DNA sequence: TGTGCCAGCAGCCATTTGGGCCTTAATCAGCCCCAGCATTTT.

This clonotype occurred many times. The V call is TRBV5-5, the J call TRBJ2-7, with D perhaps TRBD2 (6 bases). Germline V gene data show CDR1 as SGHKS and CDR2 as YYEKEE (reference sequence). Trimming removed 6 bases at V and 3 bases at J, with 19 bases between. CDR3 size: 15 residues. CDR3 sequence: CASTPRGTGFYEQYF. The DNA for the CDR3 is TGTGCCAGCACCCCGCGGGGAACTGGGTTCTACGAGCAGTACTTC.